Below, 14 T cell receptor beta chains from the same sample are listed, as sequenced in a study of human T cells and chemical hapten exposure. Described time point: pre-sensitization, week 0. Treatment meaning: therapeutic diphenylcyclopropenone sensitization with weekly scalp DPC. TCRdb fed the RACE reads into MiXCR, producing one record per CDR3 protein. The sample comprises fewer than 300,000 distinct CDR3 sequences, 8.6% of which are singletons, and approximately 2.3% rests with the top ten. Sequencing used whole blood, obtained in connection with sensitization to the hapten diphenylcyclopropenone (DPC). The receptors were sampled from a middle-aged woman with alopecia areata. Some clones in this sample may be carry-over from other donors' samples.

The V and J genes are TRBV4-3 and TRBJ1-2; D is possibly TRBD1 (5 bases). The CDR3 loop spans 16 amino acids. Trimming removed 0 bases at V and 6 bases at J, with 17 bases between. Germline V gene sequence: CDR1 LGHNA, CDR2 YSLEER. The CDR3 loop is CASSQDPAVWGDGYTF. CDR3 bases: TGCGCCAGCAGCCAAGACCCGGCGGTTTGGGGGGATGGCTACACCTTC.

This clonotype has only a few counts. The V and J genes are TRBV4-3 and TRBJ2-2; TRBD1 is a possible D gene (7 bases). This CDR3 spans 17 amino acids. Trimming stripped 0 bases from V and 3 bases from J, with 14 bases between. Germline loops: CDR1 LGHNA, CDR2 YSLEER. The CDR3 coding sequence is TGCGCCAGCAGCCAAGATGGAGGGGGCGCGTACACCGGGGAGCTGTTTTTT. This translates into CASSQDGGGAYTGELFF.

This clonotype was detected many times. The chain has TRBV6-1 and TRBJ2-2, with D perhaps assigned TRBD1 or TRBD2 (6 bases each). From germline, CDR1 is MNHNS and CDR2 SASEGT. Trimming took off 2 bases at V and 4 bases at J, with 11 bases between the two ends. This CDR3 comprises 15 residues. In DNA form, the CDR3 reads TGTGCCAGCAGTGAACAGGGGCGGGGCACCGGGGAGCTGTTTTTT. Its translation: CASSEQGRGTGELFF.

This clonotype was detected a few times. The CDR3, as DNA: TGTGCCAGCAGCTCACCTAGTGGGATTTACGAGCAGTACTTC. It codes for CASSSPSGIYEQYF. The rearrangement joins TRBV7-9 to TRBJ2-7; D is ambiguous. Between the trimmed V and J ends, which lost 4 bases and 4 bases, there was a span of 14 bases. CDR3 length equals 14 residues. Germline-derived CDR1 and CDR2 are SEHNR and FQNEAQ (reference sequence).

The chain recombines TRBV27 with TRBJ2-3; D could derive from TRBD1 or TRBD2 (5 bases each). V lost 4 bases and J 0 bases, leaving 14 bases between the germline ends. The CDR3 sequence is 16 residues long. CDR1 and CDR2 (germline): MNHEY, SMNVEV (reference sequence). CDR3 sequence: CASSYKGRASTDTQYF. The DNA for the CDR3 is TGTGCCAGCAGTTATAAGGGGAGAGCTAGCACAGATACGCAGTATTTT.

The chain uses TRBV24-1 and TRBJ2-2; tentatively, D is TRBD1 or TRBD2 (5 bases each). CDR3 length equals 13 residues. V lost 12 bases to trimming and J lost 6 bases, with 16 bases between them. Per germline, CDR1 KGHDR and CDR2 SFDVKD. CDR3: CASQQGVAGELFF. The CDR3 region has the DNA TGTGCCTCCCAGCAGGGAGTCGCCGGGGAGCTGTTTTTT.

This clonotype was detected a few times. CDR3 sequence (DNA): TGTGCCAGCAGTTTTGGTTGGGAAGCTTTCTTT. Its protein product is CASSFGWEAFF. The chain recombines TRBV28 with TRBJ1-1; D is undetermined. This CDR3 region has 11 residues. Germline-derived CDR1 and CDR2 are MDHEN and SYDVKM. V dropped 3 bases and J dropped 8 bases, with 7 bases sitting between them.

This clonotype showed up just a few times. V and J are TRBV20-1 and TRBJ2-1, with 8 bases fitting TRBD2. Germline loops: CDR1 DFQATT, CDR2 SNEGSKA (reference sequence). V shed 5 bases, J shed 1 base, and the junction held 4 bases outside the gene matches. The CDR3 is 14 residues long. The CDR3 protein is CSARTSNSYNEQFF. The CDR3 DNA follows: TGCAGTGCTCGGACTAGCAATTCCTACAATGAGCAGTTCTTC.

A few counts support this clonotype. This sequence joins TRBV18 and TRBJ1-1; D unclear. This CDR3 spans 15 amino acids. Deletions cut 3 bases from V and 5 bases from J, with 16 bases between. Germline assignment: CDR1 KGHSH and CDR2 LQKENI. As DNA, the CDR3 is TGTGCCAGCTCACCGCGGGAGAGGAAGGGAACTGAAGCTTTCTTT. Protein product: CASSPRERKGTEAFF.

This clonotype occurred a few times. The chain links TRBV10-3 to TRBJ2-7; D possibly corresponds to TRBD1 (5 bases). Germline CDR1 reads ENHRY; CDR2 reads SYGVKD. CDR3 length: 14 amino acids. V lost 2 bases to trimming and J lost 5 bases, with 13 bases between them. CDR3: CAISERQGFDEQYF. In DNA form, the CDR3 reads TGTGCCATCAGTGAGAGGCAGGGCTTCGACGAGCAGTACTTC.

The chain combines TRBV3-1 with TRBJ1-1; no firm D call. V lost 1 base, J lost 4 bases, and 13 bases lay in between. The length of the CDR3 is 15 residues. Per the germline V gene, CDR1 is LGHDT and CDR2 is YNNKEL (reference sequence). CDR3 in amino acids: CASSQVTLLGTEAFF. The CDR3 DNA reads TGTGCCAGCAGCCAAGTAACCTTGTTGGGCACTGAAGCTTTCTTT. The complete variable domain, with remaining parts taken from reference TRBV3-1 and TRBJ1-1, reads DTAVSQTPKYLVTQMGNDKSIKCEQNLGHDTMYWYKQDSKKFLKIMFSYNNKELIINETVPNRFSPKSPDKAHLNLHINSLELGDSAVYFCASSQVTLLGTEAFFGQGTRLTVV.

This clonotype occurred a few times. This chain links TRBV28 with TRBJ2-7; 7 bases map to TRBD1. This CDR3 has 16 amino acids. V gave up 2 bases and J gave up 6 bases; unmatched junction bases: 13. Germline V lookup: CDR1 MDHEN, CDR2 SYDVKM. DNA of the CDR3: TGTGCCAGCAGTTTACGCACCGGGACAGCAAAACCCGAGCAGTACTTC. It is translated as CASSLRTGTAKPEQYF. Looking up the rest from reference TRBV28 and TRBJ2-7 gives the full variable domain: DVKVTQSSRYLVKRTGEKVFLECVQDMDHENMFWYRQDPGLGLRLIYFSYDVKMKEKGDIPEGYSVSREKKERFSLILESASTNQTSMYLCASSLRTGTAKPEQYFGPGTRLTVT.

This clonotype was recorded at least ten times. The J gene is TRBJ2-1, the V gene TRBV20-1; no reliable D call. CDR3 length: 14 amino acids. Trimming cost V 6 bases and J 0 bases, with 12 bases left between them. CDR1 is DFQATT, CDR2 SNEGSKA, per germline (reference sequence). In DNA form, the CDR3 reads TGCAGTGCCCCCCCCAAGAGCTCCTACAATGAGCAGTTCTTC. Protein: CSAPPKSSYNEQFF.

In its sample, this clonotype was seen a few times. The chain links TRBV10-3 to TRBJ2-1, with 7 positions matching TRBD1. The CDR3 has 15 amino acids. With V trimmed by 0 bases and J by 7 bases, 6 bases remained unmatched. Per germline, CDR1 ENHRY and CDR2 SYGVKD. The CDR3 DNA sequence: TGTGCCATCAGTGAGTCGGCAGGGGGTAGGAATGAGCAGTTCTTC. This gives the protein CAISESAGGRNEQFF.